This TCR beta chain was captured by sequencing in a study of blood T cell repertoires in COVID-19. Across the study: Specimens from acute and convalescent COVID-19 originated in the United States, Italy and Spain. T cells, B-cell-depleted T cells, or PBMCs supplied cDNA or gDNA.

The data were produced by immunoSEQ multiplex PCR, yet TCRdb's version contains in-frame clones alone and is incomplete. The table has fewer than 140,000 clones, 70% to 75% seen once. Germline V lookup: CDR1 SGHRS, CDR2 YFSETQ. Trimming pared 0 bases from V and 12 bases from J, leaving 10 bases between. The length of the CDR3 is 12 residues. Sequencing was carried out using peripheral blood. The sequence was obtained from a human donor with acute or convalescent COVID-19. The donor label of this sample is uncertain. The chain recombines TRBV5-1 with TRBJ2-1; the D gene is possibly TRBD2 (5 bases). The CDR3 bases are TGCGCCAGCAGCTTGGCCGGGGAGTGGCAGTTCTTC. The encoded protein is CASSLAGEWQFF.